These 23 T cell receptor beta chains were all obtained from the same sample, sequenced in a study of OX40 agonist ivuxolimab in advanced cancers. To prepare the library, the immunoSEQ multiplex PCR assay was applied. TCRdb mirrors the immuneACCESS table, restricted to in-frame sequences. Some clones are absent from its copies; in checked studies, under half trace to an unresolved V gene, and the reason for the others is unknown. This sample comprises about 72,000 clones, around 87% of them detected only once. Clones ranked in the top ten supply 1.3% of the sample. The sequencing used CD4+ or CD8+ T cells sorted from blood, collected in a trial of the OX40 agonist ivuxolimab. These receptors were taken from an adult with an advanced solid tumor such as melanoma, head and neck, liver or kidney cancer.

The chain carries TRBV18 and TRBJ1-4; no firm D call. CDR1 is KGHSH and CDR2 is LQKENI in the germline V gene. The ends were cut back, 5 bases at V and 8 bases at J, with 12 bases in the middle. This CDR3 has 13 amino acids. CDR3: CASSAGGGEKLFF. CDR3 DNA sequence: TGTGCCAGCTCAGCAGGAGGAGGCGAAAAACTGTTTTTT.

This clone was seen a handful of times. The V and J genes are TRBV30 and TRBJ2-1; 15 bases line up with TRBD2. CDR1 and CDR2 from the germline V gene are GTSNPN and SVGIG (reference sequence). The junction had 13 bases not matched to a gene; V was cut back by 3 bases and J by 7 bases. The CDR3 totals 18 residues. The CDR3 DNA is TGTGCCTGGAGCGGACTAGCGGGAGGGTCGATCCCTGGGAATGAGCAGTTCTTC. This gives the protein CAWSGLAGGSIPGNEQFF. The variable domain in full, completed from reference TRBV30 and TRBJ2-1, reads SQTIHQWPATLVQPVGSPLSLECTVEGTSNPNLYWYRQAAGRGLQLLFYSVGIGQISSEVPQNLSASRPQDRQFILSSKKLLLSDSGFYLCAWSGLAGGSIPGNEQFFGPGTRLTVL.

This clone is judged medium-sized. Additional DNA sequences in this sample encode the identical CDR3. The chain combines TRBV20-1 with TRBJ1-1; D ambiguous. The CDR3 loop spans 10 amino acids. The ends were cut back, 3 bases at V and 5 bases at J, with 4 bases in the middle. Germline V gene lookup returns CDR1 DFQATT and CDR2 SNEGSKA (reference sequence). CDR3 DNA: TGCAGTGCTAGGTGGACTGAAGCTTTCTTT. Its protein product is CSARWTEAFF.

On this clone: Other DNA sequences in this specimen translate into the identical CDR3. V is TRBV9 and J is TRBJ2-3; D might be TRBD2 (5 bases). CDR1 SGDLS and CDR2 YYNGEE come from the germline V gene. This CDR3 region has 14 residues. Trimming removed 0 bases at V and 4 bases at J, with 9 bases between. The DNA of the CDR3 is TGTGCCAGCAGCGTAGGGACTGCACCAGATACGCAGTATTTT. Its translation: CASSVGTAPDTQYF.

The chain links TRBV19 to TRBJ1-5; no reliable D call. This CDR3 region has 15 residues. Germline CDR1 LNHDA, CDR2 SQIVND (reference sequence). Trimming removed 1 base at V and 0 bases at J, with 7 bases between. CDR3 in DNA: TGTGCCAGTAGTATAGCCCTAAGTAGCAATCAGCCCCAGCATTTT. This encodes CASSIALSSNQPQHF.

This chain connects TRBV21-1 to TRBJ2-7; the table's TRBD1 call for D was not verified on the DNA. TRBV21-1 is assigned pseudogene status. CDR3 length equals 16 residues. DNA of the CDR3: TGTGCCAGCAGCAAACACCGGGACACCAGCTCCTACGAGCAGTACTTC. Protein product: CASSKHRDTSSYEQYF.

V gene TRBV2 combines with J gene TRBJ1-6; maybe TRBD1 (6 bases). This CDR3 region has 15 residues. The germline V gene has CDR1 SNHLY and CDR2 FYNNEI. V lost 2 bases, J lost 16 bases, and 21 bases lay in between. The CDR3 region is CASSEPRGQRRPLHF. The CDR3 coding sequence is TGTGCCAGCAGTGAACCTAGGGGACAAAGAAGGCCTCTCCACTTT.

V and J are TRBV28 and TRBJ2-5, with 11 bases identical to TRBD2. The V gene's germline CDR1 is MDHEN and CDR2 SYDVKM. J was trimmed by 2 bases and V by 7 bases; bases with no gene match: 9. This CDR3 comprises 16 residues. The DNA of the CDR3 is TGTGCCAGCAATGGCGCGACTAGCGGGGTACAAGAGACCCAGTACTTC. Its protein product is CASNGATSGVQETQYF.

The rearrangement joins TRBV2 to TRBJ2-2, with 12 bases aligning to TRBD2. The CDR3 contains 15 residues. The ends lost 6 bases at V and 5 bases at J; junction bases unmatched: 4. The germline CDR1 and CDR2 sequences are SNHLY and FYNNEI. CDR3 in amino acids: CASSSSGGATGELFF. The CDR3 bases are TGTGCCAGCAGCTCTAGCGGGGGGGCGACCGGGGAGCTGTTTTTT.

The CDR3: CASSFQGQGKTQYF. For the CDR3, the DNA is TGTGCCAGCAGTTTCCAGGGACAGGGAAAGACCCAGTACTTC. The rearrangement links TRBV27 to TRBJ2-5; TRBD1 matches at 9 bases. The junction had 5 bases not matched to a gene; V was cut back by 3 bases and J by 6 bases. The CDR3 length is 14 residues. CDR1 is MNHEY, CDR2 SMNVEV, per germline (reference sequence).

This rearrangement joins TRBV18 to TRBJ2-5; 8 bases align to TRBD2. The CDR3 consists of 15 residues. The trim removed 3 bases at V and 2 bases at J, leaving 5 bases unmatched. CDR1 and CDR2 (germline): KGHSH, LQKENI. The CDR3 DNA reads as TGTGCCAGCTCACCCCGCCTAGCGGGTCAAGAGACCCAGTACTTC. Translated: CASSPRLAGQETQYF.

The CDR3 nucleotides read TGTGCCAGCAGCTTCGCGGCTGGCTCCTACGAGCAGTACTTC. It is translated as CASSFAAGSYEQYF. This chain uses TRBV7-9 with TRBJ2-7, with no clear D. Trimming removed 3 bases at V and 0 bases at J, with 9 bases between. This CDR3 comprises 14 residues. Germline CDR1 reads SEHNR; CDR2 reads FQNEAQ (reference sequence).

This clone showed up just once. The J gene is TRBJ1-4, the V gene TRBV18; 7 nucleotides line up with TRBD1. This CDR3 is 14 amino acids long. V lost 6 bases, J lost 5 bases, and 6 bases stayed unmatched. Germline V gives CDR1 KGHSH, CDR2 LQKENI. For the CDR3, the DNA is TGTGCCAGCTCCCCTACAGGGGCCAATGAAAAACTGTTTTTT. As protein: CASSPTGANEKLFF. The whole variable domain, remainder taken from reference TRBV18 and TRBJ1-4, is NAGVMQNPRHLVRRRGQEARLRCSPMKGHSHVYWYRQLPEEGLKFMVYLQKENIIDESGMPKERFSAEFPKEGPSILRIQQVVRGDSAAYFCASSPTGANEKLFFGSGTQLSVL.

This clone was recorded only once. J is TRBJ2-7 and V is TRBV6-4; TRBD1 might be the D (7 bases). The V gene's germline CDR1 is MRHNA and CDR2 SNTAGT. V lost 5 bases and J 0 bases, leaving 17 bases between the germline ends. The CDR3 contains 16 residues. CDR3 loop: CASSREGGTASYEQYF. CDR3 nucleotides: TGTGCCAGCAGTAGGGAAGGGGGGACAGCCTCCTACGAGCAGTACTTC.

The CDR3 loop reads CASSSQQGAAYEQYF. The CDR3 nucleotides are TGTGCCAGCAGCTCACAACAGGGGGCGGCCTACGAGCAGTACTTC. The rearrangement links TRBV7-3 to TRBJ2-7; TRBD1 agrees at 9 bases. The CDR3 spans 15 residues. CDR1 is SGHTA, CDR2 FQGTGA, per germline. J was trimmed by 2 bases and V by 4 bases; bases with no gene match: 6.

This clone was picked up one time. CDR3 DNA: TGTGCCAGCAGCCATGGAGGGGGAGTAATCGAGCAGTACTTC. It specifies CASSHGGGVIEQYF. The chain joins TRBV7-9 to TRBJ2-7; D assignment may be TRBD1 or TRBD2 (6 bases each). The germline V and J ends were trimmed by 5 bases and 6 bases, with 17 bases remaining between them. The CDR3 extends over 14 amino acids. Germline lookup yields CDR1 SEHNR and CDR2 FQNEAQ (reference sequence).

The genes are TRBV10-1 and TRBJ2-2, with D tentatively TRBD2 (5 bases). In germline, CDR1 is WNHNN, CDR2 SYGVQD (reference sequence). This CDR3 spans 13 amino acids. Trimming removed 10 bases at V and 4 bases at J, with 13 bases between. The CDR3 protein is CATQAGGTGELFF. The CDR3 DNA reads TGCGCCACTCAAGCAGGAGGCACCGGGGAGCTGTTTTTT.

This rearrangement joins TRBV19 to TRBJ1-3; D is undetermined. This CDR3 contains 14 residues. V was cut by 4 bases and J by 0 bases, with 7 bases left in between. Germline assignment: CDR1 LNHDA and CDR2 SQIVND (reference sequence). The CDR3 loop reads CASSKTTSGNTIYF. Written as DNA, the CDR3 is TGTGCCAGTAGTAAAACCACCTCTGGAAACACCATATATTTT.

V gene TRBV11-2 combines with J gene TRBJ2-3; D remains unclear. Trimming removed 5 bases at V and 4 bases at J, with 16 bases between. The CDR3 consists of 15 residues. Germline V gene sequence: CDR1 SGHAT, CDR2 FQNNGV. The CDR3 sequence: CASSQRTVIADTQYF. In nucleotides, the CDR3 is TGTGCCAGCAGCCAGAGGACGGTCATAGCAGATACGCAGTATTTT.

This rearrangement joins TRBV19 to TRBJ2-1, with 7 bases identical to TRBD1. CDR1 and CDR2 (germline): LNHDA, SQIVND (reference sequence). The CDR3 is 15 amino acids. Germline trimming cut 5 bases from V and 0 bases from J; bases unmatched to any gene: 4. The CDR3 is CASSGTVSSYNEQFF. The CDR3 DNA sequence: TGTGCCAGTAGTGGGACAGTGTCCTCCTACAATGAGCAGTTCTTC. Full variable domain (outside the CDR3, taken from reference TRBV19 and TRBJ2-1): DGGITQSPKYLFRKEGQNVTLSCEQNLNHDAMYWYRQDPGQGLRLIYYSQIVNDFQKGDIAEGYSVSREKKESFPLTVTSAQKNPTAFYLCASSGTVSSYNEQFFGPGTRLTVL.

This chain connects TRBV7-9 to TRBJ1-2; possible D gene TRBD1, 6 bases. V dropped 5 bases and J dropped 6 bases, with 25 bases sitting between them. Germline CDR1 is SEHNR and CDR2 is FQNEAQ (reference sequence). The CDR3 consists of 17 residues. The CDR3 sequence is CASSRGASGLQGNGYTF. The DNA of the CDR3 is TGTGCCAGCAGCCGAGGGGCGTCTGGCTTACAGGGAAATGGCTACACCTTC.

The chain uses TRBV2 and TRBJ1-2, with TRBD1 identical over 8 bases. In germline, CDR1 is SNHLY, CDR2 FYNNEI. The CDR3 totals 15 residues. With 3 bases clipped from V and 8 bases from J, the junction kept 11 bases outside the gene matches. The CDR3 reads CASSEFRQGKRGYTF. The CDR3 region has the DNA TGTGCCAGCAGTGAGTTTAGACAGGGGAAGAGGGGCTACACCTTC.

The chain couples TRBV2 to TRBJ2-5; D might be TRBD1 (6 bases). V dropped 7 bases and J dropped 4 bases, with 10 bases sitting between them. This CDR3 contains 12 residues. The V gene's germline CDR1 is SNHLY and CDR2 FYNNEI. The CDR3 nucleotides read TGTGCCAGCACAGGGGCTTCAGAGACCCAGTACTTC. The encoded protein is CASTGASETQYF.